These 15 T cell receptor beta chains were all obtained from the same sample, sequenced in a study of T cells in Graves' hyperthyroidism and ophthalmopathy. Amplification of TCR beta CDR3 regions was performed using RNA transcripts as template. Primed by the HTBI set, a first-round RT-PCR was run on the TCR CDR3. Via MiXCR, TCRdb re-called the multiplex PCR reads, giving one row per CDR3 protein. The sample yields over 450,000 distinct CDR3 sequences, 15% to 20% seen once. Sequencing was carried out using blood. Receptor source: a woman aged 18-29 years with Graves' ophthalmopathy.

This clonotype has a handful of counts. V usage is TRBV19 and J usage is TRBJ2-1, with 11 positions matching TRBD2. The germline gives CDR1 LNHDA, CDR2 SQIVND (reference sequence). This CDR3 has 14 residues. The junction had 5 bases not matched to a gene; V was cut back by 5 bases and J by 8 bases. The CDR3 region has the DNA TGTGCCAGTAGTGGTAGCGGGAGGGCTCATGAGCAGTTCTTC. Translation gives CASSGSGRAHEQFF.

V usage is TRBV6-2 or TRBV6-3 and J usage is TRBJ2-7; 9 nucleotides match TRBD2. The CDR3 contains 16 residues. The germline CDR1 and CDR2 sequences are MNHEY and SVGEGT. Trimming removed 0 bases from V and 5 bases from J; junction bases left unmatched: 8. The CDR3 DNA sequence: TGTGCCAGCAGTTACTCTTTTGCGGGAGGGCCCCACGAGCAGTACTTC. It codes for CASSYSFAGGPHEQYF.

This clonotype was counted many times. V usage is TRBV13 and J usage is TRBJ2-7, with a tentative D call TRBD2 (6 bases). Between the trimmed V and J ends, which lost 7 bases and 6 bases, there was a span of 22 bases. The CDR3 consists of 15 residues. CDR1 is PRHDT, CDR2 FYEKMQ, per germline (reference sequence). The CDR3 coding sequence is TGTGCCAGCACCCTATCGGGTAGCGGTAAGGGCGAGCAGTACTTC. Its translation is CASTLSGSGKGEQYF.

This clonotype was observed many times. This chain connects TRBV12-3 or TRBV12-4 to TRBJ1-2; 9 bases are shared with TRBD1. The CDR3 has 14 amino acids. After removal of 6 bases from V and 6 bases from J, the junction contained 8 bases not matched to a gene. The CDR3 nucleotides are TGTGCCAGCAGCGATTGGGACAGGGCCAATGGCTACACCTTC. This translates into CASSDWDRANGYTF.

In its sample, this clonotype was seen many times. The chain joins TRBV20-1 to TRBJ2-1; D may be TRBD2 (6 bases). Deletions cut 1 base from V and 7 bases from J, with 11 bases between. CDR3 length: 13 residues. Per germline, CDR1 DFQATT and CDR2 SNEGSKA (reference sequence). The CDR3 coding sequence is TGCAGTGCTAGAGTACTAGCAGGGAATGAGCAGTTCTTC. It encodes CSARVLAGNEQFF.

The chain employs TRBV4-1 and TRBJ2-7, with TRBD1 matching over 9 bases. Germline lookup yields CDR1 MGHRA and CDR2 YSYEKL. The V segment lost 4 bases and the J segment 5 bases; nucleotides outside the gene matches: 6. CDR3 length equals 14 residues. CDR3 amino acids: CASSLRTGADEQYF. CDR3 in DNA: TGCGCCAGCAGCCTAAGGACAGGGGCCGACGAGCAGTACTTC.

This clonotype was detected many times. The chain carries TRBV20-1 and TRBJ2-3; 10 bases are a match to TRBD1. From germline, CDR1 is DFQATT and CDR2 SNEGSKA (reference sequence). V shed 5 bases and J 6 bases; nucleotides not matched to a gene: 5. The CDR3 covers 13 residues. The CDR3 region has the DNA TGCAGTGCTCCAGGGACAGGGGTGGATACGCAGTATTTT. This sequence encodes CSAPGTGVDTQYF.

In this sample, this clonotype turned up many times. This chain connects TRBV5-1 to TRBJ1-1; 7 nucleotides agree with TRBD1. The CDR3 sequence is 14 residues long. With V trimmed by 4 bases and J by 4 bases, 7 bases remained unmatched. Germline V CDR1 and CDR2: SGHRS, YFSETQ. The CDR3 sequence is CASSRQGGSTEAFF. In DNA form, the CDR3 reads TGCGCCAGCAGCCGACAGGGAGGGAGCACTGAAGCTTTCTTT.

V and J are TRBV28 and TRBJ2-3; 8 bases are shared with TRBD2. The J segment lost 3 bases and the V segment lost 6 bases, leaving 14 bases of the junction unmatched. In germline, CDR1 is MDHEN, CDR2 SYDVKM. The CDR3 length is 17 residues. The CDR3 DNA sequence: TGTGCCAGCAGACCGCCGACTAGCGTGATTCGTACAGATACGCAGTATTTT. Translated, it gives CASRPPTSVIRTDTQYF.

This clonotype was seen many times. The rearrangement joins TRBV20-1 to TRBJ2-7; D gene ambiguous. Germline V gene lookup returns CDR1 DFQATT and CDR2 SNEGSKA (reference sequence). V lost 0 bases, J lost 1 base, and 10 bases lay in between. This CDR3 spans 14 amino acids. The CDR3 DNA sequence: TGCAGTGCTAGAGATGTACGGATTTCCTACGAGCAGTACTTC. It specifies CSARDVRISYEQYF.

The chain recombines TRBV6-1 with TRBJ2-3; the D is unclear. V shed 7 bases and J shed 0 bases, with 8 bases lying between them. Looked up from germline, CDR1 is MNHNS and CDR2 is SASEGT. The CDR3 has 13 residues. CDR3 sequence reads: CASKTASTDTQYF. CDR3 DNA sequence: TGTGCCAGCAAAACGGCTAGCACAGATACGCAGTATTTT.

This clonotype came up many times. The V gene is TRBV12-3 or TRBV12-4, the J gene TRBJ2-7; 8 bases align to TRBD2. The ends lost 5 bases at V and 8 bases at J; junction bases unmatched: 11. This CDR3 comprises 14 residues. The CDR3 region is CASSTQGREGQQYF. The DNA for the CDR3 is TGTGCCAGCAGTACTCAGGGACGGGAGGGTCAGCAGTACTTC.

J is TRBJ2-6 and V is TRBV3-2; TRBD1 reflects the table's D call only, with no check against the DNA. TRBV3-2 is flagged as a pseudogene. The CDR3 has 16 residues. The CDR3, as DNA: TGTGCCAGCAGCTCCCAGGGTGGCTCTGGGGCCAACGTCCTGACTTTC. Translated, it gives CASSSQGGSGANVLTF.

This chain links TRBV5-8 with TRBJ2-5; a weak D match, TRBD1 (6 bases). The germline V and J ends were trimmed by 4 bases and 2 bases, with 9 bases remaining between them. The CDR3 is 13 residues long. Germline loops: CDR1 SGHTS, CDR2 YDEGEE. DNA of the CDR3: TGTGCCAGCAGCAACGGACAGCAAGAGACCCAGTACTTC. Encoded protein: CASSNGQQETQYF.

This clonotype was seen once. V usage is TRBV20-1 and J usage is TRBJ2-5, with 12 bases that match TRBD2. Per the germline V gene, CDR1 is DFQATT and CDR2 is SNEGSKA (reference sequence). CDR3 length: 15 amino acids. With 3 bases clipped from V and 2 bases from J, the junction kept 4 bases outside the gene matches. The CDR3 loop is CSARGTSGYQETQYF. CDR3 sequence (DNA): TGCAGTGCTAGGGGGACTAGCGGGTATCAAGAGACCCAGTACTTC.